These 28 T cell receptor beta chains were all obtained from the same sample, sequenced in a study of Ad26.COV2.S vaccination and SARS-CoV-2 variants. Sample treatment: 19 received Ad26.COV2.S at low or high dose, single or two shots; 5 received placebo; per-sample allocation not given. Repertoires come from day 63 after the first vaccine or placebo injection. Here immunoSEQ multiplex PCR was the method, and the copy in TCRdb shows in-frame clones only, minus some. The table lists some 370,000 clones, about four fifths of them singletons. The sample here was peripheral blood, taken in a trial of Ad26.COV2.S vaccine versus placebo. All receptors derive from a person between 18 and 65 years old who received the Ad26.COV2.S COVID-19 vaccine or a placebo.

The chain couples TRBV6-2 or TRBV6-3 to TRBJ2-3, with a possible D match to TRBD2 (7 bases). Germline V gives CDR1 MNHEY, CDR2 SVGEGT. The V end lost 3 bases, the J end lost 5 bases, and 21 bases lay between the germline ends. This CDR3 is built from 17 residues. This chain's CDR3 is CASSYPGGLPLGDTQYF. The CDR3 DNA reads TGTGCCAGCAGTTATCCGGGGGGCCTCCCACTTGGAGATACGCAGTATTTT.

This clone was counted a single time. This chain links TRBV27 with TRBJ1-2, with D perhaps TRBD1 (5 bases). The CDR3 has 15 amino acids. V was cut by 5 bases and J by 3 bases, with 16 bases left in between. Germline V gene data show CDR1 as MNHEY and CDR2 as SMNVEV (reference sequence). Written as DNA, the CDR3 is TGTGCCAGCAGTCTTGGGACGGGGCCATACTATGGCTACACCTTC. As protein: CASSLGTGPYYGYTF.

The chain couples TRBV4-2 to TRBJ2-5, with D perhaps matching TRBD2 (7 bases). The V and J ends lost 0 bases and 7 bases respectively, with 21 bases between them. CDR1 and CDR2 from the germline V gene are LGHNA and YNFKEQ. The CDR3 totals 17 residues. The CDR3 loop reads CASSQEGGAAGRSTQYF. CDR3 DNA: TGTGCCAGCAGCCAAGAAGGGGGAGCAGCGGGGAGGTCGACCCAGTACTTC.

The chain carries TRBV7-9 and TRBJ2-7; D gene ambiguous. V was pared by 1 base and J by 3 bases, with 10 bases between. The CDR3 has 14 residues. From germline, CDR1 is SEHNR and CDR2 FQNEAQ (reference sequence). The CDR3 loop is CASSLGQESYEQYF. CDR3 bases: TGTGCCAGCAGCTTAGGGCAGGAGAGCTACGAGCAGTACTTC. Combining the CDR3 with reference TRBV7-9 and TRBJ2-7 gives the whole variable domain DTGVSQNPRHKITKRGQNVTFRCDPISEHNRLYWYRQTLGQGPEFLTYFQNEAQLEKSRLLSDRFSAERPKGSFSTLEIQRTEQGDSAMYLCASSLGQESYEQYFGPGTRLTVT.

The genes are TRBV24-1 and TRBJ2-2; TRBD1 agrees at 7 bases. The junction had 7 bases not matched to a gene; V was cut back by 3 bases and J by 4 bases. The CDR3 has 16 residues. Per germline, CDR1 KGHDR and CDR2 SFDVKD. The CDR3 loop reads CATSDPRTGFTGELFF. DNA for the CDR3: TGTGCCACCAGTGATCCACGGACAGGTTTCACCGGGGAGCTGTTTTTT.

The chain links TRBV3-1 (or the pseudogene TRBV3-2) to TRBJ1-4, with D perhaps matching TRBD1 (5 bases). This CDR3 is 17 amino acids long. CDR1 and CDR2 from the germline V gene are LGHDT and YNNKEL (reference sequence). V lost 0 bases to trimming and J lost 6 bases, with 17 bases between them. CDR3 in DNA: TGTGCCAGCAGCCAAGATCCCAGGGAGAAGGGGCATGAAAAACTGTTTTTT. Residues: CASSQDPREKGHEKLFF.

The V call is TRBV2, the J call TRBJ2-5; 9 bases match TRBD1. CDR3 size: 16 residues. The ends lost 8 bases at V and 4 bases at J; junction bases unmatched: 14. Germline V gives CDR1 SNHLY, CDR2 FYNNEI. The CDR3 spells CASCRYPGQGGETQYF. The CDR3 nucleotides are TGTGCCAGCTGCCGTTACCCGGGACAGGGAGGAGAGACCCAGTACTTC.

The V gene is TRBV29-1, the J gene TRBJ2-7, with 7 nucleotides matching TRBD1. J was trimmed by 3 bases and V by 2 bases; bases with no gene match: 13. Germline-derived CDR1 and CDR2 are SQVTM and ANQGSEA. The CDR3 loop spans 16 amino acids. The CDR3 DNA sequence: TGCAGCGTTGAAATGTTTCTCGGGACAGAGATCTACGAGCAGTACTTC. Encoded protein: CSVEMFLGTEIYEQYF.

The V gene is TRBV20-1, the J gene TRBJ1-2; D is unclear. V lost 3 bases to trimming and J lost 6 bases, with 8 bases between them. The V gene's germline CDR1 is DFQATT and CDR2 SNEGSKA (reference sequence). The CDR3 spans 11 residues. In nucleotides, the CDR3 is TGCAGTGCTAGGACCCGAGATGGCTACACCTTC. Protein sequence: CSARTRDGYTF.

The CDR3 DNA sequence: TGCGCCAGCAGCTTGCTAGGGAGTTCGGAGACCCAGTACTTC. Translation: CASSLLGSSETQYF. The chain employs TRBV5-1 and TRBJ2-5, with a possible D match to TRBD2 (5 bases). CDR1 and CDR2 from the germline V gene are SGHRS and YFSETQ. V was pared by 1 base and J by 5 bases, with 12 bases between. CDR3 length equals 14 residues.

Here the CDR3 reads CASSVGQGSEAFF. The CDR3 DNA reads as TGTGCCAGCAGCGTAGGACAGGGTTCGGAAGCTTTCTTT. The chain couples TRBV9 to TRBJ1-1, with TRBD1 matching 7 bases. The CDR3 sequence is 13 residues long. Germline V lookup: CDR1 SGDLS, CDR2 YYNGEE. V shed 0 bases, J shed 8 bases, and the junction held 4 bases outside the gene matches.

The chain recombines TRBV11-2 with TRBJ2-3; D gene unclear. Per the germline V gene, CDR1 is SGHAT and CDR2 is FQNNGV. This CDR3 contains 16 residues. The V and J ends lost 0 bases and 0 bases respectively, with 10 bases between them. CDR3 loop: CASSLDLVGSTDTQYF. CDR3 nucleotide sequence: TGTGCCAGCAGCTTAGATTTGGTCGGCAGCACAGATACGCAGTATTTT.

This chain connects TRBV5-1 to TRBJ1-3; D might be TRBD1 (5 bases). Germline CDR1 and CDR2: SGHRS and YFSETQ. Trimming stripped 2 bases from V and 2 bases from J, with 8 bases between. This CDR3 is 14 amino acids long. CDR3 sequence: CASSFQGPGNTIYF. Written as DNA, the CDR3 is TGCGCCAGCAGCTTCCAGGGCCCTGGAAACACCATATATTTT.

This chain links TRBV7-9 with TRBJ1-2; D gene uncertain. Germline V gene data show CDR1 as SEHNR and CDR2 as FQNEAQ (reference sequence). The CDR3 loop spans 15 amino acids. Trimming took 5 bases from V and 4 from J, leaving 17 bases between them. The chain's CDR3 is CASSPTGVTIYGYTF. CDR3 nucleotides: TGTGCCAGCAGCCCGACCGGGGTGACGATCTATGGCTACACCTTC.

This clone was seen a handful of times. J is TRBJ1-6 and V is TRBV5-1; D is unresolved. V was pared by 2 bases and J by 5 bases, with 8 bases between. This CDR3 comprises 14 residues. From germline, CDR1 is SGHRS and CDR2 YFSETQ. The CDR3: CASSLGQDNSPLHF. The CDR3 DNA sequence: TGCGCCAGCAGCTTAGGGCAGGATAATTCACCCCTCCACTTT.

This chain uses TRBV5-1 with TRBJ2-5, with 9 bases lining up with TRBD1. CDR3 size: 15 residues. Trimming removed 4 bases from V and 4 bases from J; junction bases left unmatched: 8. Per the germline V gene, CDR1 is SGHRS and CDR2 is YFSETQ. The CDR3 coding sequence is TGCGCCAGCAGCAACCGGGACAGGGTGATAGAGACCCAGTACTTC. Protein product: CASSNRDRVIETQYF. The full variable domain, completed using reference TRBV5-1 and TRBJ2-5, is KAGVTQTPRYLIKTRGQQVTLSCSPISGHRSVSWYQQTPGQGLQFLFEYFSETQRNKGNFPGRFSGRQFSNSRSEMNVSTLELGDSALYLCASSNRDRVIETQYFGPGTRLLVL.

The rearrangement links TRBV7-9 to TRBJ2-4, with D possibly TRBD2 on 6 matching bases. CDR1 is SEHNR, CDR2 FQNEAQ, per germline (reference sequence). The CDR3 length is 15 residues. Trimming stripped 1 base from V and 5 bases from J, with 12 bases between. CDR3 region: CASSLGSTGENIQYF. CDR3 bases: TGTGCCAGCAGCTTAGGTTCGACGGGGGAAAACATTCAGTACTTC.

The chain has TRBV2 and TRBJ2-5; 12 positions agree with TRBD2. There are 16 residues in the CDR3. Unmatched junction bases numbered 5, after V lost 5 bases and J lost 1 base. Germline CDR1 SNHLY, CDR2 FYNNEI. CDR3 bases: TGTGCCAGCAGTCCGGGGACTAGCGGGCCCCAAGAGACCCAGTACTTC. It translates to CASSPGTSGPQETQYF.

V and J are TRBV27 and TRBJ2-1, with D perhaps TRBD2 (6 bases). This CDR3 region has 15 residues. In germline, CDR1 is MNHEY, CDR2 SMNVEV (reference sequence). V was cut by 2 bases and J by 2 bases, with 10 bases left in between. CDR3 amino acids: CASSLDRGAYNEQFF. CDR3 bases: TGTGCCAGCAGTTTAGATCGCGGGGCCTACAATGAGCAGTTCTTC.

The CDR3: CASSPQGEAQYF. The CDR3 nucleotides are TGTGCCAGCAGCCCCCAGGGGGAAGCGCAGTATTTT. The rearrangement uses TRBV7-9 and TRBJ2-3, with TRBD1 matching 7 bases. The CDR3 spans 12 residues. Germline CDR1 and CDR2: SEHNR and FQNEAQ (reference sequence). Trimming removed 5 bases from V and 10 bases from J; junction bases left unmatched: 6.

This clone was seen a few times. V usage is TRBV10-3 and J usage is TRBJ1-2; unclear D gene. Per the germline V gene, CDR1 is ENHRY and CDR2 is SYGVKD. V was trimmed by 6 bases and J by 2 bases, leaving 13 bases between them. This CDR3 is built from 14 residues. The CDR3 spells CAISGTDLNYGYTF. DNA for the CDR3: TGTGCCATCAGCGGTACTGACCTAAACTATGGCTACACCTTC.

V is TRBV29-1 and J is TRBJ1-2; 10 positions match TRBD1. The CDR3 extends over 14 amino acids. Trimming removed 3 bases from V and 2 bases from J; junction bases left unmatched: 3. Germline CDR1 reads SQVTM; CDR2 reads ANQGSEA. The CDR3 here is CSVDRTGGNYGYTF. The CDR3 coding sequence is TGCAGCGTTGATCGGACAGGGGGAAACTATGGCTACACCTTC.

In DNA, the CDR3 is TGTGCCAGCTCACCAGCGGGGAACTATGGCTACACCTTC. Protein sequence: CASSPAGNYGYTF. The V gene is TRBV18, the J gene TRBJ1-2; D is ambiguous. Trimming pared 2 bases from V and 2 bases from J, leaving 6 bases between. Germline CDR1 KGHSH, CDR2 LQKENI. The CDR3 runs to 13 residues.

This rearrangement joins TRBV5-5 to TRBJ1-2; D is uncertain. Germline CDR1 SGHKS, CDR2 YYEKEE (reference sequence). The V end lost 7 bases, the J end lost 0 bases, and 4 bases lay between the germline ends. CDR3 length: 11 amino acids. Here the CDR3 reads CASAANYGYTF. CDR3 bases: TGTGCCAGCGCCGCTAACTATGGCTACACCTTC.

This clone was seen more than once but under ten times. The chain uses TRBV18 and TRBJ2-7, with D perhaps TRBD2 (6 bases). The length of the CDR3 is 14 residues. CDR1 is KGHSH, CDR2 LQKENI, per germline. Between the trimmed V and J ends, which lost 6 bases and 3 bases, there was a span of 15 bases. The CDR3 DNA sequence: TGTGCCAGCTCGCCCCTGGGGGGAGGCTACGAGCAGTACTTC. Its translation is CASSPLGGGYEQYF.

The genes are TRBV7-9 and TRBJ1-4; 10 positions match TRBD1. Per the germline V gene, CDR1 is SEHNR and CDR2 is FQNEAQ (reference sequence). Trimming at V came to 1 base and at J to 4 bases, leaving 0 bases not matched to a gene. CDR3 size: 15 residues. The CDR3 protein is CASSLGDRGNEKLFF. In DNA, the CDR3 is TGTGCCAGCAGCTTAGGGGACAGGGGTAATGAAAAACTGTTTTTT.

In nucleotides, the CDR3 is TGTGCCAGCAGGACCGGGACCCCCACGGACGAGCAGTACTTC. Translated, it gives CASRTGTPTDEQYF. The rearrangement joins TRBV27 to TRBJ2-7; D possibly uses TRBD1 or TRBD2 (5 bases each). Germline CDR1 reads MNHEY; CDR2 reads SMNVEV (reference sequence). Trimming removed 6 bases at V and 5 bases at J, with 17 bases between. CDR3 length equals 14 residues.

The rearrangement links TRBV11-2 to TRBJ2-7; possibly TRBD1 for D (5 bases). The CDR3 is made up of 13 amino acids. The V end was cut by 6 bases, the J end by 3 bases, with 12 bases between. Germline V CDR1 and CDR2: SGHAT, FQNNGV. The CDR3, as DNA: TGTGCCAGCAGTCAGTTGACAGACTACGAGCAGTACTTC. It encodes CASSQLTDYEQYF.